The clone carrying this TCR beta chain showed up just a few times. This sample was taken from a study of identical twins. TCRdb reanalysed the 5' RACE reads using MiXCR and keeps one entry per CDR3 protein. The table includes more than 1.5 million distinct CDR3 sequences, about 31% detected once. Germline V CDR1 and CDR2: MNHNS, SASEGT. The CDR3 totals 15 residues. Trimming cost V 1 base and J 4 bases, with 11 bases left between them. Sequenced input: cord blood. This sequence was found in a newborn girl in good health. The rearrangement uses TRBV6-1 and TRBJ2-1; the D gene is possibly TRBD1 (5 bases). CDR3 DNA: TGTGCCAGCAGTGAAGACAGGTTTCTTTACAATGAGCAGTTCTTC. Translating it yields CASSEDRFLYNEQFF.